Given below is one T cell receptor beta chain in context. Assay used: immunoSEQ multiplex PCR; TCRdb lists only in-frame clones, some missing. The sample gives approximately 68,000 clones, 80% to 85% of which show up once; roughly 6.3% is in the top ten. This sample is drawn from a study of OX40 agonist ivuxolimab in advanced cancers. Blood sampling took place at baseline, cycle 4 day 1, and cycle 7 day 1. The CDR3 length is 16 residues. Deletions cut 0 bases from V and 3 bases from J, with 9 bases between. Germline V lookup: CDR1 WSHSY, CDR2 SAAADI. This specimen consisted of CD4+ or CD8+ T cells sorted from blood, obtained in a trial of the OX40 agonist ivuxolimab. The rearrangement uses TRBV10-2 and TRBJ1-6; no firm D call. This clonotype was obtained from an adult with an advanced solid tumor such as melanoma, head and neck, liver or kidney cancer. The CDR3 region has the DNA TGCGCCAGCAGTGAGTCGATGGGTTTCTATAATTCACCCCTCCACTTT. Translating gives CASSESMGFYNSPLHF.